This TCR beta chain originates from a study of CD8+ T cells in alopecia areata. Per the germline V gene, CDR1 is SGHDT and CDR2 is YYEEEE. V was shortened by 3 bases and J by 5 bases, with 11 bases between the two germline ends. The CDR3 extends over 13 amino acids. RNA, once extracted, was reverse transcribed into cDNA for use as the sequencing template. The protocol was immunoSEQ multiplex PCR, while the TCRdb copy is restricted to in-frame clones and leaves out a portion. The table records 150,000 or so clones, approximately 45% of them present only once. This chain joins TRBV5-6 and TRBJ1-2; D remains ambiguous. The clonotype comes from a human donor with alopecia areata. The sequenced sample was CD4+ T cells sorted from blood. The CDR3 DNA reads as TGTGCCAGCAGCTCGATTGGGGTTTATGGCTACACCTTC. Its translation is CASSSIGVYGYTF.